This T cell receptor (beta chain) derives from a study of Tregs in tolerant kidney transplant recipients. Study results and caveats: Donor-specific Treg expansion exceeded global Treg expansion in tolerant patients, suggesting antigen drive. No direct test of biological reproducibility was done here.

The table came from immunoSEQ multiplex PCR; TCRdb's copy has only in-frame clones and leaves some out. In all, the sample yields 30,000 to 40,000 clones. Related graft donors supplied nonmyeloablative bone marrow transplants, and mixed chimerism was transient. CD4+CD25+CD127- Tregs, CD4+CD25- non-Tregs, CD4 and CD8 cells were sorted. Trimming took 2 bases from V and 5 from J; bases not matched to a gene: 10. CDR1 is DFQATT and CDR2 is SNEGSKA in the germline V gene (reference sequence). The CDR3 consists of 15 residues. With regard to this clone: What it binds is unknown. The DNA ends 3 residues before the CDR3 does, and the rest of the CDR3 is filled in from the germline J gene.

This clonotype was sampled from a human patient who received a combined kidney and bone marrow transplant. Among the T cells, some may be from the graft donor. The V call is TRBV20-1, the J call TRBJ2-3, with TRBD2 matching 7 bases. Sequencing used CD4+ T cells from blood (PBMCs), obtained 24 months after the transplant. CDR3: CSARWPGLTLDTQYF. The sequenced CDR3 bases are TGCAGTGCTAGATGGCCGGGACTAACACTAGATACG.